This entry describes one TCR beta chain. No antigen is known for it. From germline, CDR1 is SNHLY and CDR2 FYNNEI. V trimming: 5 bases; J trimming: 3 bases; junction bases outside the gene matches: 2. The CDR3 sequence is 13 residues long. The sample belongs to a study of cytomegalovirus exposure and HLA in healthy donors. Notes on the study in general: Associated with cytomegalovirus, according to the listing, were around 160 TCR beta chains. Reportedly, diagnosis of cytomegalovirus status by the classifier showed high specificity and sensitivity. In vitro confirmation showed three CMV-associated chains to be CMV antigen specific.

The PCR made use of 60 Vbeta and 13 Jbeta primers. The table came from immunoSEQ multiplex PCR; TCRdb's copy has only in-frame clones and leaves some out. The sample has about 140,000 clones; roughly 80% are singletons. The chain couples TRBV2 to TRBJ1-2; 8 positions agree with TRBD1. Sequencing was performed on PBMCs. The TCR comes from a female donor in good health and CMV-seronegative. The CDR3 region is CASSSQGDYGYTF. Written as DNA, the CDR3 is TGTGCCAGCAGTTCACAGGGGGACTATGGCTACACCTTC.